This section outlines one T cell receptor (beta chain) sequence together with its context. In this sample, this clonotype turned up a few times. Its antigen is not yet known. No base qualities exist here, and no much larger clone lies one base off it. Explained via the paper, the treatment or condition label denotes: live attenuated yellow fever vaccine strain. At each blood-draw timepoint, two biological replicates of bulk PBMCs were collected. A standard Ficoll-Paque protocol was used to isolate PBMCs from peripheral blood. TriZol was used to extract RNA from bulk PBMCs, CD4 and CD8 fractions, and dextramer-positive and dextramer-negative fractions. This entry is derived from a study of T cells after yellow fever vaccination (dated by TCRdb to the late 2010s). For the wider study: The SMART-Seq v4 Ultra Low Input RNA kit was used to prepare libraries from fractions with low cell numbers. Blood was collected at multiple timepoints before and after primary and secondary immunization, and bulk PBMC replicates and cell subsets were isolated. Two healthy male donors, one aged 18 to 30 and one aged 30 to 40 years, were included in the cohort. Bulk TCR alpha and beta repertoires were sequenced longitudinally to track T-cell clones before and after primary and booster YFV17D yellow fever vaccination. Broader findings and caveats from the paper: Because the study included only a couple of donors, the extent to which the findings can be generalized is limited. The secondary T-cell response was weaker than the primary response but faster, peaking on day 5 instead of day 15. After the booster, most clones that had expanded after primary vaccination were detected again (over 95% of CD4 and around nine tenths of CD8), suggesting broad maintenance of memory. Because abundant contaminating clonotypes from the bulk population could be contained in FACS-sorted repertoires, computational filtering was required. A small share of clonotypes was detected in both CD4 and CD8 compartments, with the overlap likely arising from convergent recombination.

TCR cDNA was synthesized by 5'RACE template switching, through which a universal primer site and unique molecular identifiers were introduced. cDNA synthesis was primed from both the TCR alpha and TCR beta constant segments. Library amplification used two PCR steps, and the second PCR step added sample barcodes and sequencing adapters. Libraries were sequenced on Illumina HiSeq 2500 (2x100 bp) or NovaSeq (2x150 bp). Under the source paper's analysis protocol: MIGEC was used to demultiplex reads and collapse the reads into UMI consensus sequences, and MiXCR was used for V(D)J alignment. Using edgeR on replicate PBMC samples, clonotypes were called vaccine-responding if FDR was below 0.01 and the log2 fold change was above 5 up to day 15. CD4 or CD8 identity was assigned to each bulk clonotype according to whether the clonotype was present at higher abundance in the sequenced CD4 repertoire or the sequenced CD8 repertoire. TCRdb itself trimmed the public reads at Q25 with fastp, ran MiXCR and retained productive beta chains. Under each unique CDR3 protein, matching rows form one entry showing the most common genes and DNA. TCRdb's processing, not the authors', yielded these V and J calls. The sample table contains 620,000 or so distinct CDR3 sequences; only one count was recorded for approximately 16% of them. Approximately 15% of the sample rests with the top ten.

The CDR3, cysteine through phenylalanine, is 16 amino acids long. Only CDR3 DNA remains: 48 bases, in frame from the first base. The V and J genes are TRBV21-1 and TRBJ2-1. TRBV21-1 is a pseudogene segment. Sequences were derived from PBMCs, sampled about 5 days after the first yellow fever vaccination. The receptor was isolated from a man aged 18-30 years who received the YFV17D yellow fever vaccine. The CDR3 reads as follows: CASRIIGGPSYNEQFF. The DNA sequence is TGTGCCAGCAGGATCATAGGCGGACCTTCCTACAATGAGCAGTTCTTC.